These 20 T cell receptor beta chains share one sample of origin, sequenced in a study of T cell clonality in common variable immunodeficiency. Sequenced by immunoSEQ multiplex PCR; TCRdb stores in-frame clones only, minus some. Listed for the sample are about 39,000 clones, none seen a single time. Sequencing used peripheral blood mononuclear cells. These receptors came from a person aged 18 to 70 in good health.

In its sample, this clone was seen many times. The DNA ends 3 residues before the CDR3 does, and the rest of the CDR3 is filled in from the germline J gene. The chain uses TRBV5-1 and TRBJ1-4; 7 bases are shared with TRBD1. Looked up from germline, CDR1 is SGHRS and CDR2 is YFSETQ. The CDR3 loop spans 13 amino acids. The V and J ends lost 4 bases and 3 bases, in that order; junction bases with no gene match: 0. CDR3 bases read: TGCGCCAGCAGCGGGACAGCTAATGAAAAA. Amino acid sequence: CASSGTANEK. The CDR3 in its entirety is CASSGTANEKLFF. Supplemented by reference TRBV5-1 and TRBJ1-4, the full variable domain reads KAGVTQTPRYLIKTRGQQVTLSCSPISGHRSVSWYQQTPGQGLQFLFEYFSETQRNKGNFPGRFSGRQFSNSRSEMNVSTLELGDSALYLCASSGTANEKLFFGSGTQLSVL.

This clone appeared many times. The sequence runs out 3 residues before the end of the CDR3; the remainder is reconstructed from the germline J gene. The chain has TRBV29-1 and TRBJ2-2; D uncertain. Germline-derived CDR1 and CDR2 are SQVTM and ANQGSEA. This CDR3 has 11 residues. The V and J ends lost 6 bases and 1 base respectively, with 3 bases between them. The sequenced CDR3 bases are TGCAGCGTAGGGAACACCGGGGAG. Amino acid sequence: CSVGNTGE. From start to end, the CDR3 is CSVGNTGELFF.

In the case of this clone: The sequenced fragment ends 3 residues before the CDR3 boundary, so the rest is inferred from the germline J gene. The V and J genes are TRBV5-4 and TRBJ2-7, with TRBD2 matching 13 bases. CDR1 and CDR2 (germline): SGHNT, YYREEE (reference sequence). The V segment lost 4 bases and the J segment 4 bases; nucleotides outside the gene matches: 5. The CDR3 is made up of 15 amino acids. CDR3 sequence reads: CASSGLAGESYEQYF. CDR3 DNA (partial): TGTGCCAGCAGCGGACTAGCGGGAGAATCATACGAG.

This clone was counted at least ten times. The CDR3 extends 3 residues past the end of the read, so its final part is completed from the germline J gene. The chain combines TRBV5-1 with TRBJ2-3; 7 bases line up with TRBD2. The CDR3 length is 15 residues. CDR1 is SGHRS and CDR2 is YFSETQ in the germline V gene. The V and J ends lost 4 bases and 2 bases, in that order; junction bases with no gene match: 7. The covered CDR3 bases are TGCGCCAGCAGCCTGGCTAGCGGAAACACAGATACG. Its translation is CASSLASGNTDT. Given in full, the CDR3 is CASSLASGNTDTQYF. Combining the CDR3 with reference TRBV5-1 and TRBJ2-3 gives the whole variable domain KAGVTQTPRYLIKTRGQQVTLSCSPISGHRSVSWYQQTPGQGLQFLFEYFSETQRNKGNFPGRFSGRQFSNSRSEMNVSTLELGDSALYLCASSLASGNTDTQYFGPGTRLTVL.

The sample holds many counts of this clone. The junction departs from germline at one end; a sequencing error may be responsible. The read terminates 3 residues before the CDR3 end, so the remaining end is supplied by the germline J gene. The chain joins TRBV4-2 to TRBJ2-7, with a possible D match to TRBD2 (5 bases). The germline CDR1 and CDR2 sequences are LGHNA and YNFKEQ. CDR3 length: 14 amino acids. The CDR3 sequence is CASSPTGSSYEQYF. CDR3 bases read: TGCGCCAGCAGCCCCACGGGGAGCTCCTACGAG.

This clone was found many times. The chain's CDR3 is CASSEFGRSNYGYTF. The CDR3 bases that were read are TGTGCCAGCAGTGAATTTGGGCGTTCTAACTATGGC. The chain recombines TRBV2 with TRBJ1-2; no clear D gene. The read ends 3 residues early relative to the CDR3; the germline J gene fills the gap. The germline gives CDR1 SNHLY, CDR2 FYNNEI. V lost 2 bases, J lost 0 bases, and 10 bases lay in between. This CDR3 comprises 15 residues.

This clone showed up many times. Read sequence stops 3 residues before the CDR3 end, and the germline J gene provides the missing end. The chain combines TRBV5-1 with TRBJ2-3; 7 bases align to TRBD1. V was clipped by 3 bases and J by 1 base; unmatched bases: 5. The germline V gene has CDR1 SGHRS and CDR2 YFSETQ. This CDR3 contains 15 residues. CDR3 loop: CASSYGQAGTDTQYF. The sequenced part of the CDR3 DNA is TGCGCCAGCAGCTACGGACAGGCGGGCACAGATACG.

This clone has at least ten counts. The DNA ends 3 residues before the CDR3 does, and the rest of the CDR3 is filled in from the germline J gene. This chain joins TRBV12-3 or TRBV12-4 and TRBJ2-1; 8 bases agree with TRBD2. V gave up 5 bases and J gave up 7 bases; unmatched junction bases: 4. The CDR3 spans 13 residues. The CDR3 is CASSRTSPNEQFF. Partial CDR3 DNA: TGTGCCAGCAGTCGGACTAGCCCGAATGAG.

This clone showed up many times. The read ends 3 residues shy of where the CDR3 ends; the end is completed using the germline J gene. The V gene is TRBV20-1, the J gene TRBJ1-1, with D perhaps matching TRBD1 (6 bases). Germline values: CDR1 DFQATT, CDR2 SNEGSKA (reference sequence). The CDR3 has 13 residues. The CDR3 loop is CSARGWGGYEAFF. The part of the CDR3 DNA that was read is TGCAGTGCTAGAGGATGGGGGGGCTACGAA.

This clone was recorded many times. The read terminates 3 residues ahead of where the CDR3 ends, so the germline J gene completes it. The rearrangement links TRBV28 to TRBJ2-7, with D possibly being TRBD1 (6 bases). CDR3 length equals 14 residues. Per the germline V gene, CDR1 is MDHEN and CDR2 is SYDVKM. The V gene lost 6 bases and the J gene lost 0 bases, with 12 bases spanning the gap. CDR3 DNA, as far as it was read: TGTGCCAGCAGGCTCACAGGGAGCTCCTACGAG. It encodes CASRLTGSSYE. Given in full, the CDR3 is CASRLTGSSYEQYF.

This clone has at least ten counts. The CDR3 region is CASSPPLAGPYEQYF. Partial CDR3 DNA: TGTGCCAGTAGTCCTCCCCTAGCGGGACCCTACGAG. The chain combines TRBV19 with TRBJ2-7; TRBD2 matches 9 bases. The DNA ends 3 residues before the CDR3 does, and the rest of the CDR3 is filled in from the germline J gene. This CDR3 spans 15 amino acids. The junction had 7 bases not matched to a gene; V was cut back by 5 bases and J by 2 bases. The germline V gene has CDR1 LNHDA and CDR2 SQIVND (reference sequence). The full variable domain, with the rest looked up from reference TRBV19 and TRBJ2-7, is DGGITQSPKYLFRKEGQNVTLSCEQNLNHDAMYWYRQDPGQGLRLIYYSQIVNDFQKGDIAEGYSVSREKKESFPLTVTSAQKNPTAFYLCASSPPLAGPYEQYFGPGTRLTVT.

This clone was recorded at least ten times. The CDR3 end lies 3 residues beyond the end of the read and is filled in from the germline J gene. The chain carries TRBV20-1 and TRBJ2-3; the D gene is possibly TRBD2 (6 bases). The ends were cut back, 0 bases at V and 4 bases at J, with 17 bases in the middle. CDR1 is DFQATT, CDR2 SNEGSKA, per germline (reference sequence). The CDR3 length is 16 residues. CDR3 sequence: CSARDPSAPRADTQYF. CDR3 DNA, as far as it was read: TGCAGTGCTAGAGACCCTAGCGCCCCTCGGGCAGATACG.

There are many counts of this clone. The read ends 3 residues early relative to the CDR3; the germline J gene fills the gap. The chain couples TRBV15 to TRBJ1-3, with 7 bases identical to TRBD1. CDR1 is LNHNV, CDR2 YYDKDF, per germline (reference sequence). The CDR3 sequence is 15 residues long. Losses at the gene ends were 5 bases for V and 4 bases for J; bases not matched to a gene: 8. CDR3 bases read: TGTGCCACCAGCTCGCGACAGGGACTGGGAAACACC. Its protein product is CATSSRQGLGNT. The whole CDR3 reads CATSSRQGLGNTIYF.

This clone was detected many times. The read terminates 3 residues ahead of where the CDR3 ends, so the germline J gene completes it. The V call is TRBV7-9, the J call TRBJ2-5, with TRBD2 matching over 8 bases. Germline CDR1 is SEHNR and CDR2 is FQNEAQ (reference sequence). This CDR3 is 15 amino acids long. V shed 5 bases, J shed 5 bases, and the junction held 10 bases outside the gene matches. CDR3 DNA (partial): TGTGCCAGCAGCACCTCAGCGGGAGTAGAGGAGACC. Its protein product is CASSTSAGVEET. The whole CDR3 reads CASSTSAGVEETQYF.

This clone was found many times. CDR3 sequence reads: CASSTTTGTTSTDTQYF. Incomplete CDR3 DNA: TGTGCCAGCAGCACAACGACAGGTACAACTAGCACAGATACG. The chain is built from TRBV7-3 and TRBJ2-3; perhaps TRBD1 as D (6 bases). The read terminates 3 residues before the CDR3 end, so the remaining end is supplied by the germline J gene. Germline CDR1 and CDR2: SGHTA and FQGTGA. Trimming took off 5 bases at V and 0 bases at J, with 18 bases between the two ends. The CDR3 has 17 residues. The full variable domain, completed using reference TRBV7-3 and TRBJ2-3, is GAGVSQTPSNKVTEKGKYVELRCDPISGHTALYWYRQSLGQGPEFLIYFQGTGAADDSGLPNDRFFAVRPEGSVSTLKIQRTERGDSAVYLCASSTTTGTTSTDTQYFGPGTRLTVL.

Many counts were recorded for this clone. The missing CDR3 end, 3 residues past where the read stops, is filled in from the germline J gene. The chain is built from TRBV20-1 and TRBJ2-1, with TRBD2 identical over 9 bases. From germline, CDR1 is DFQATT and CDR2 SNEGSKA (reference sequence). CDR3 length equals 15 residues. V shed 6 bases and J 1 base; nucleotides not matched to a gene: 7. Incomplete CDR3 DNA: TGCAGTGCCAGGACTAGCGTACCGTCCTACAATGAG. This encodes CSARTSVPSYNE. The whole CDR3 region reads CSARTSVPSYNEQFF.

This clone occurred many times. The sequenced CDR3 bases are TGTGCCAGTAGTATTCATAGCGGGAGGGGGGAGACC. It yields the protein CASSIHSGRGET. The whole CDR3 sequence reads CASSIHSGRGETQYF. This chain uses TRBV19 with TRBJ2-5, with 11 bases aligning to TRBD2. The sequence runs out 3 residues before the end of the CDR3; the remainder is reconstructed from the germline J gene. Unmatched junction bases numbered 5, after V lost 3 bases and J lost 5 bases. The V gene's germline CDR1 is LNHDA and CDR2 SQIVND (reference sequence). The CDR3 totals 15 residues.

This clone was observed many times. The CDR3 is cut off 3 residues early in the read; its end comes from the germline J gene. This rearrangement joins TRBV11-2 to TRBJ2-4; D call uncertain. This CDR3 spans 14 amino acids. V lost 1 base and J lost 9, with 13 bases in between. Looked up from germline, CDR1 is SGHAT and CDR2 is FQNNGV. Incomplete CDR3 DNA: TGTGCCAGCAGCTTAGCCCTACCGGCGGCCATT. This translates into CASSLALPAAI. The CDR3, in full, reads CASSLALPAAIQYF. Together with reference TRBV11-2 and TRBJ2-4, the CDR3 gives the full variable domain: EAGVAQSPRYKIIEKRQSVAFWCNPISGHATLYWYQQILGQGPKLLIQFQNNGVVDDSQLPKDRFSAERLKGVDSTLKIQPAKLEDSAVYLCASSLALPAAIQYFGAGTRLSVL.

At least ten counts were recorded for this clone. The read falls 3 residues short of the CDR3 end, and the missing part is taken from the germline J gene. The chain carries TRBV7-9 and TRBJ2-1; D gene ambiguous. The germline V gene has CDR1 SEHNR and CDR2 FQNEAQ (reference sequence). The CDR3 length is 15 residues. The V gene lost 3 bases and the J gene lost 6 bases, with 15 bases spanning the gap. CDR3: CASSFTVVRGNEQFF. The part of the CDR3 DNA that was read is TGTGCCAGCAGCTTCACAGTAGTTCGTGGCAATGAG.

This clone was counted ten times or more. The read ends 3 residues before the CDR3 terminus; that terminus is restored from the germline J gene. This chain connects TRBV5-1 to TRBJ1-4, with D perhaps matching TRBD1 (6 bases). The CDR3 runs 14 residues. Germline loops: CDR1 SGHRS, CDR2 YFSETQ. Trimming took off 3 bases at V and 5 bases at J, with 11 bases between the two ends. The CDR3 here is CASSSQGTNEKLFF. The sequenced part of the CDR3 DNA is TGCGCCAGCAGCTCACAGGGAACGAATGAAAAA. Complete variable domain (other parts from reference TRBV5-1 and TRBJ1-4): KAGVTQTPRYLIKTRGQQVTLSCSPISGHRSVSWYQQTPGQGLQFLFEYFSETQRNKGNFPGRFSGRQFSNSRSEMNVSTLELGDSALYLCASSSQGTNEKLFFGSGTQLSVL.